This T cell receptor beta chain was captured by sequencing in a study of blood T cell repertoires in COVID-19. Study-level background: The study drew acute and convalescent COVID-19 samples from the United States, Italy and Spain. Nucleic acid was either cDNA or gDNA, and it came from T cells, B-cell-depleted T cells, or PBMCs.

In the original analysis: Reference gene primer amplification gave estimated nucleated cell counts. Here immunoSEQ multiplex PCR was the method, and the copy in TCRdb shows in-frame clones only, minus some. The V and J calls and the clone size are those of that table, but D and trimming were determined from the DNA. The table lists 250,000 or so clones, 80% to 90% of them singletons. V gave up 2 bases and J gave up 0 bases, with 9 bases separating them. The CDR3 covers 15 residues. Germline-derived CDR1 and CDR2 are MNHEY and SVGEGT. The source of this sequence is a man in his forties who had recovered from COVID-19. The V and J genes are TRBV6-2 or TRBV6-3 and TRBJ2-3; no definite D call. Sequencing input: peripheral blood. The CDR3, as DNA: TGTGCCAGCAGTTACGGCGGAATAAGCACAGATACGCAGTATTTT. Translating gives CASSYGGISTDTQYF.